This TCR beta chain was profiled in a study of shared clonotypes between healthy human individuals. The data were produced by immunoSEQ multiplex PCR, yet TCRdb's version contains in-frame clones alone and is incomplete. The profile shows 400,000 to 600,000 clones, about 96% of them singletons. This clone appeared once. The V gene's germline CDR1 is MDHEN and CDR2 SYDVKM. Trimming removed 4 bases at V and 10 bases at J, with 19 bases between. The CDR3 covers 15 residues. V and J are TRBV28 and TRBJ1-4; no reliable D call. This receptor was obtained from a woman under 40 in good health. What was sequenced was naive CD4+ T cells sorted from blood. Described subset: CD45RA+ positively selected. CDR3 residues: CASSYPPDRSGKLFF. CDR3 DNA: TGTGCCAGCAGTTACCCGCCCGACCGCTCTGGAAAACTGTTTTTT.